The next 21 T cell receptor beta chains were all read from a single sample in a study of spatial heterogeneity in lung cancer. MiXCR was run by TCRdb on the 5' RACE reads, yielding one entry per CDR3 protein. This table holds several thousand distinct CDR3 sequences, about 5% found once. Time point given: sample taken at primary tumor resection. Whole RNA from tumor, nontumor lung or frozen PBMC was sequenced unsorted. The material sequenced was normal lung tissue next to the tumor, taken at surgery. The receptors come from a female donor with early-stage non-small cell lung cancer.

This clonotype was detected a few times. The CDR3 DNA follows: TGTGCCAGCAGCCCGGGACAGGGGAAGAACACTGAAGCTTTCTTT. It specifies CASSPGQGKNTEAFF. The genes are TRBV7-2 and TRBJ1-1, with 10 bases lining up with TRBD1. This CDR3 contains 15 residues. J gave up 1 base and V 5 bases, and 4 bases lay outside the gene matches. The germline gives CDR1 SGHTA, CDR2 FQGNSA.

The chain is built from TRBV4-1 and TRBJ2-1, with a possible D match to TRBD1 (5 bases). Trimming took 2 bases from V and 6 from J, leaving 11 bases between them. The germline V gene has CDR1 MGHRA and CDR2 YSYEKL. The CDR3 contains 14 residues. The chain's CDR3 is CASSQPERGNEQFF. CDR3 bases: TGCGCCAGCAGCCAACCGGAAAGGGGCAATGAGCAGTTCTTC.

This clonotype showed up many times. The chain links TRBV5-1 to TRBJ2-5; 7 nucleotides agree with TRBD1. The germline CDR1 and CDR2 sequences are SGHRS and YFSETQ. V trimming: 0 bases; J trimming: 3 bases; junction bases outside the gene matches: 2. The length of the CDR3 is 14 residues. The CDR3 here is CASSLGGTEETQYF. The CDR3 coding sequence is TGCGCCAGCAGCTTGGGAGGGACAGAAGAGACCCAGTACTTC.

Only a few counts were recorded for this clonotype. This sequence joins TRBV4-2 and TRBJ2-7, with D tentatively TRBD1 (6 bases). V lost 0 bases, J lost 7 bases, and 13 bases lay in between. This CDR3 comprises 14 residues. From germline, CDR1 is LGHNA and CDR2 YNFKEQ. The CDR3 DNA reads as TGTGCCAGCAGCCAAGATCTGCAGGGGCGGGAGCAGTACTTC. Its translation is CASSQDLQGREQYF.

This clonotype was counted at least ten times. V is TRBV20-1 and J is TRBJ2-7; 12 nucleotides agree with TRBD2. Trimming cost V 6 bases and J 4 bases; bases outside gene matches: 13. The CDR3 covers 16 residues. The germline V gene encodes CDR1 DFQATT and CDR2 SNEGSKA (reference sequence). For the CDR3, the DNA is TGCAGTGCCCGACCCTTTCTAGCGGGAGGGACGTACGAGCAGTACTTC. Its protein is CSARPFLAGGTYEQYF.

This clonotype is medium-sized within its sample. The chain links TRBV19 to TRBJ1-2; the D is unclear. This CDR3 region has 15 residues. Germline CDR1 is LNHDA and CDR2 is SQIVND (reference sequence). V was shortened by 6 bases and J by 0 bases, with 14 bases between the two germline ends. The CDR3 loop is CASSNRPPANYGYTF. The CDR3 bases are TGTGCCAGTAGCAATCGACCGCCGGCTAACTATGGCTACACCTTC.

This clonotype is termed medium-sized. J is TRBJ2-2 and V is TRBV11-2, with TRBD2 as a possible D gene (6 bases). The germline gives CDR1 SGHAT, CDR2 FQNNGV. V was trimmed by 5 bases and J by 8 bases, leaving 9 bases between them. CDR3 size: 12 residues. The CDR3 region has the DNA TGTGCCAGCAGCCCGGGGGTGGGGGAGCTGTTTTTT. Translated, it gives CASSPGVGELFF.

There are a few counts of this clonotype. The rearrangement joins TRBV25-1 to TRBJ2-7; either TRBD1 or TRBD2 may supply D (6 bases each). V gave up 5 bases and J gave up 3 bases, with 29 bases separating them. The CDR3 extends over 19 amino acids. The V gene's germline CDR1 is MGHDK and CDR2 SYGVNS. The CDR3 loop reads CASSPRAGTGSGGLYEQYF. The CDR3, as DNA: TGTGCCAGCAGTCCCCGGGCCGGTACAGGGAGTGGGGGGCTCTACGAGCAGTACTTC.

This clonotype appeared many times. The chain recombines TRBV6-2 or TRBV6-3 with TRBJ2-1, with 8 bases aligning to TRBD2. The CDR3 sequence is 14 residues long. The germline gives CDR1 MNHEY, CDR2 SVGEGT. V lost 6 bases, J lost 7 bases, and 8 bases stayed unmatched. The CDR3 region is CASRPGTRSNEQFF. The CDR3 DNA sequence: TGTGCCAGCAGACCCGGGACTAGGAGTAATGAGCAGTTCTTC.

This clonotype was counted many times. The CDR3 here is CASSSLDRGWNIQYF. The CDR3 coding sequence is TGTGCCAGCAGTTCTTTAGACAGGGGGTGGAACATTCAGTACTTC. The rearrangement links TRBV27 to TRBJ2-4; 9 nucleotides align to TRBD1. Looked up from germline, CDR1 is MNHEY and CDR2 is SMNVEV (reference sequence). CDR3 length equals 15 residues. Trimming removed 4 bases from V and 7 bases from J; junction bases left unmatched: 8.

This clonotype was seen many times. J is TRBJ1-1 and V is TRBV28; D remains ambiguous. The CDR3 loop spans 14 amino acids. Germline-derived CDR1 and CDR2 are MDHEN and SYDVKM. V gave up 3 bases and J gave up 0 bases, with 8 bases separating them. CDR3 nucleotides: TGTGCCAGCAGTTTTCAGAACATGAACACTGAAGCTTTCTTT. Its translation is CASSFQNMNTEAFF.

This clonotype showed up many times. CDR3 in amino acids: CASSLGGLNGYTF. The CDR3 nucleotides read TGTGCCAGCAGCTTAGGCGGTTTGAATGGCTACACCTTC. The chain recombines TRBV7-3 with TRBJ1-2; unclear D gene. Germline V lookup: CDR1 SGHTA, CDR2 FQGTGA. V lost 2 bases and J lost 6, with 10 bases in between. This CDR3 has 13 amino acids. The full variable domain, its missing parts supplied by reference TRBV7-3 and TRBJ1-2, is GAGVSQTPSNKVTEKGKYVELRCDPISGHTALYWYRQSLGQGPEFLIYFQGTGAADDSGLPNDRFFAVRPEGSVSTLKIQRTERGDSAVYLCASSLGGLNGYTFGSGTRLTVV.

This chain links TRBV5-1 with TRBJ2-7, with D hard to call. Germline-derived CDR1 and CDR2 are SGHRS and YFSETQ. V was shortened by 0 bases and J by 1 base, with 2 bases between the two germline ends. The CDR3 sequence is 12 residues long. CDR3 sequence: CASSLESYEQYF. The CDR3 region has the DNA TGCGCCAGCAGCTTGGAATCCTACGAGCAGTACTTC. Filled out from reference TRBV5-1 and TRBJ2-7, the complete variable domain reads KAGVTQTPRYLIKTRGQQVTLSCSPISGHRSVSWYQQTPGQGLQFLFEYFSETQRNKGNFPGRFSGRQFSNSRSEMNVSTLELGDSALYLCASSLESYEQYFGPGTRLTVT.

The V and J genes are TRBV3-1 and TRBJ2-2; 9 bases align to TRBD2. CDR1 and CDR2 from the germline V gene are LGHDT and YNNKEL (reference sequence). The CDR3 totals 15 residues. V lost 4 bases to trimming and J lost 0 bases; unmatched junction nucleotides: 0. CDR3 region: CASSRLAANTGELFF. CDR3 sequence (DNA): TGTGCCAGCAGCCGACTAGCGGCGAACACCGGGGAGCTGTTTTTT.

In this sample, this clonotype turned up many times. This rearrangement joins TRBV7-9 to TRBJ2-5; D is unresolved. Germline CDR1 SEHNR, CDR2 FQNEAQ (reference sequence). The CDR3 loop spans 12 amino acids. Deletions cut 3 bases from V and 7 bases from J, with 9 bases between. The CDR3: CASSFNEATQYF. The CDR3 DNA sequence: TGTGCCAGCAGCTTCAATGAGGCGACCCAGTACTTC.

This clonotype has ten or more counts. This rearrangement joins TRBV12-3 or TRBV12-4 to TRBJ2-1; tentative D call: TRBD2 (6 bases). The CDR3 is 15 amino acids. The germline V and J ends were trimmed by 4 bases and 9 bases, with 19 bases remaining between them. Written as DNA, the CDR3 is TGTGCCAGCAGTTCCATCAGACTAGAGATGGGTGAGCAGTTCTTC. Amino acid sequence: CASSSIRLEMGEQFF.

The sample holds a few counts of this clonotype. The chain employs TRBV7-2 and TRBJ2-7, with 8 bases lining up with TRBD2. Germline V CDR1 and CDR2: SGHTA, FQGNSA. V lost 6 bases and J lost 2; bases outside the gene matches: 6. The CDR3 has 14 residues. This CDR3 is CASRTLADPYEQYF. CDR3 nucleotide sequence: TGTGCCAGCAGAACACTAGCGGATCCCTACGAGCAGTACTTC.

This clonotype was observed many times. The genes are TRBV9 and TRBJ2-7, with TRBD1 identical over 8 bases. V lost 0 bases, J lost 5 bases, and 4 bases stayed unmatched. The CDR3 totals 14 residues. Germline CDR1 and CDR2: SGDLS and YYNGEE. In DNA form, the CDR3 reads TGTGCCAGCAGCGTAGTGGACAGGGATCACGAGCAGTACTTC. This codes for CASSVVDRDHEQYF. Full variable domain (rest looked up from reference TRBV9 and TRBJ2-7): DSGVTQTPKHLITATGQRVTLRCSPRSGDLSVYWYQQSLDQGLQFLIQYYNGEERAKGNILERFSAQQFPDLHSELNLSSLELGDSALYFCASSVVDRDHEQYFGPGTRLTVT.

This clonotype was seen at least ten times. The CDR3 DNA sequence: TGTGCCAGCAGTCCTTGGGACAGGGGAACACCCGGGGAGCTGTTTTTT. This gives the protein CASSPWDRGTPGELFF. This chain links TRBV27 with TRBJ2-2, with TRBD1 matching over 10 bases. The trim removed 5 bases at V and 6 bases at J, leaving 9 bases unmatched. CDR1 is MNHEY and CDR2 is SMNVEV in the germline V gene (reference sequence). The CDR3 contains 16 residues.

This clonotype was found many times. The V and J genes are TRBV30 and TRBJ2-1, with 8 bases identical to TRBD2. Germline V gene lookup returns CDR1 GTSNPN and CDR2 SVGIG (reference sequence). J lost 1 base, V lost 4 bases, and 0 bases had no gene match. The CDR3 sequence is 13 residues long. The CDR3 loop is CAWTSGSYNEQFF. The CDR3 nucleotides read TGTGCCTGGACTAGCGGGTCCTACAATGAGCAGTTCTTC. The full variable domain, completed using reference TRBV30 and TRBJ2-1, is SQTIHQWPATLVQPVGSPLSLECTVEGTSNPNLYWYRQAAGRGLQLLFYSVGIGQISSEVPQNLSASRPQDRQFILSSKKLLLSDSGFYLCAWTSGSYNEQFFGPGTRLTVL.

This clonotype is labeled medium-sized. V is TRBV7-2 and J is TRBJ1-1, with D hard to call. Germline lookup yields CDR1 SGHTA and CDR2 FQGNSA. The CDR3 is made up of 15 amino acids. V lost 0 bases, J lost 7 bases, and 15 bases lay in between. The CDR3 protein is CASSLASWTSGEAFF. The CDR3 region has the DNA TGTGCCAGCAGCTTAGCGTCCTGGACTAGTGGTGAAGCTTTCTTT.